This T cell receptor beta chain was identified during a study of T cell responses to AZD1222 COVID-19 vaccine. At the level of the study: It was second doses at about 4 or about 12 weeks that were pooled. General observations from the study: Baseline seropositives among AZD1222 recipients totaled only 5 to 7.

TCRdb's table, derived via immunoSEQ multiplex PCR, lists solely in-frame clones and lacks some. The sample has roughly 140,000 clones, over 75% seen once. For this clone: Its antigen is not known.

Germline V gene lookup returns CDR1 MNHEY and CDR2 SMNVEV (reference sequence). Deletions cut 7 bases from V and 1 base from J, with 8 bases between. The CDR3 covers 13 residues. The source material was peripheral blood, sampled on day 0 of AZD1222 vaccination. The TCR was taken from an adult in good health. The chain links TRBV27 to TRBJ2-1; the D is unclear. The CDR3 loop reads CASKDGSYNEQFF. CDR3 coding DNA: TGTGCCAGCAAGGACGGATCCTACAATGAGCAGTTCTTC.